The TCR beta chain described here comes from a study of blood T cells in healthy people across ages. It was with a sample-barcoded 5' primer and a J-beta primer mix that a second PCR of roughly 7 to 11 cycles was run. Tagging of each cDNA molecule was performed by a template-switch adaptor with 12 random nucleotides. Every sample gave at least 3 million paired-end reads containing CDR3. From the 5' RACE reads, TCRdb called clonotypes with MiXCR, one entry per CDR3 protein. The sample carries about 1.5 million distinct CDR3 sequences, around 39% recorded once. Germline CDR1 is KGHSH and CDR2 is LQKENI. This CDR3 contains 15 residues. The V and J ends lost 4 bases and 10 bases respectively, with 17 bases between them. Study-wide results and limits: Significant beta diversity loss was already apparent by age approximately 36, declining roughly linearly.

On this clonotype itself: Its specificity is unknown.

Sequenced: blood. V and J are TRBV18 and TRBJ1-6; D perhaps matches TRBD1 (5 bases). This sequence originates from a woman aged 18-29 years in good health. The CDR3 reads CASSLLEGQESPLHF. Here the CDR3 DNA reads TGTGCCAGCTCACTGCTAGAGGGGCAAGAATCACCCCTCCACTTT.